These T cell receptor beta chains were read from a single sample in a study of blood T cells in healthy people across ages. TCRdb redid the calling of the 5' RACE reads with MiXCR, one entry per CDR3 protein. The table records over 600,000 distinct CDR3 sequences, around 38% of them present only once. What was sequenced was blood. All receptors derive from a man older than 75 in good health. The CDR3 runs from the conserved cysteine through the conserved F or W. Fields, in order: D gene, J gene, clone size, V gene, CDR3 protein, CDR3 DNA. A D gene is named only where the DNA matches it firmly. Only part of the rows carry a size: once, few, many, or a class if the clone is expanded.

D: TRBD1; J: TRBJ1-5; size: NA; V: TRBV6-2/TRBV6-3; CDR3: CASSNRDRGRLSNQPQHF; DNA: TGTGCCAGCAGCAACAGGGACAGGGGACGTCTTAGCAATCAGCCCCAGCATTTT
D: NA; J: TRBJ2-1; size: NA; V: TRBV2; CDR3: CASSERFPLRGADNEQFF; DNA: TGTGCCAGCAGTGAACGGTTCCCCTTACGGGGGGCTGACAATGAGCAGTTCTTC
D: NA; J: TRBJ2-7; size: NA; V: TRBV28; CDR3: CASSLIDRPHEQYF; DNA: TGTGCCAGCAGTTTGATTGACAGGCCCCACGAGCAGTACTTC
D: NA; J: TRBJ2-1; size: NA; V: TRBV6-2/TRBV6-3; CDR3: CASRNTGNQETQFF; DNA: TGTGCCAGCAGAAACACAGGGAATCAAGAGACCCAGTTCTTC
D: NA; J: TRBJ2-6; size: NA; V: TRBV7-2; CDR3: CASSPFSDNSGANVLTF; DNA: TGTGCCAGCAGCCCTTTTTCTGACAATTCTGGGGCCAACGTCCTGACTTTC
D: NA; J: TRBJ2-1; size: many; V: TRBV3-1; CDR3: CASSPGPPRQFF; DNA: TGTGCCAGCAGCCCGGGACCCCCAAGGCAGTTCTTC
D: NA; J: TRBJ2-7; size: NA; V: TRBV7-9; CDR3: CASSLTIGRYEQYF; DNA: TGTGCCAGCAGCCTCACCATCGGTAGGTACGAGCAGTACTTC
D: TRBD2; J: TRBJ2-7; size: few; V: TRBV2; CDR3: CASSESGSLNEQYF; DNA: TGTGCCAGCAGTGAAAGCGGGAGTCTCAACGAGCAGTACTTC
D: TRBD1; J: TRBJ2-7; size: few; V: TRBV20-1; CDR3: CSAPPGGTGSYEQYF; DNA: TGCAGTGCTCCCCCCGGCGGGACAGGGAGCTACGAGCAGTACTTC
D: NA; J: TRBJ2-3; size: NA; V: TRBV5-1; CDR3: CASSLVGFIDTQYF; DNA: TGCGCCAGCAGCTTGGTTGGGTTTATAGATACGCAGTATTTT
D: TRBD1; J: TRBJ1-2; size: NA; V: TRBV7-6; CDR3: CASSLATTGDYGYTF; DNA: TGTGCCAGCAGCTTAGCTACGACAGGGGACTATGGCTACACCTTC
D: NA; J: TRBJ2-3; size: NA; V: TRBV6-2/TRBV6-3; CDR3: CASPSHPLSGTDTQYF; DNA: TGTGCCAGCCCGAGCCACCCACTTTCAGGCACAGATACGCAGTATTTT
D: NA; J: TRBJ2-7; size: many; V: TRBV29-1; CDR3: CSGGTGVSMQYF; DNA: TGCAGCGGCGGGACGGGAGTGTCGATGCAGTACTTC
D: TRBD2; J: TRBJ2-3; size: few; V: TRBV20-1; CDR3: CSATAGGPDTQYF; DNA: TGCAGTGCTACGGCGGGGGGGCCCGATACGCAGTATTTT
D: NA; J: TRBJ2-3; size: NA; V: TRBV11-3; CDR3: CASSSPRLGGGTDTQYF; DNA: TGTGCCAGCAGCTCTCCTCGACTCGGGGGTGGCACAGATACGCAGTATTTT
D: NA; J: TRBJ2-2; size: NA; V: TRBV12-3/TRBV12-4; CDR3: CASSTGELFF; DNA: TGTGCCTCGAGCACCGGGGAGCTGTTTTTT
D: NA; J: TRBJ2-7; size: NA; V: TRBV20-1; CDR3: CSAHRGRGLSYEQYF; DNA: TGCAGTGCTCACCGTGGGCGGGGCCTCTCCTACGAGCAGTACTTC
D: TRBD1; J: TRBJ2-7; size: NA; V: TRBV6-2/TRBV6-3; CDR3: CTSSYPRGTGITYEQYF; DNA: TGTACCAGCAGTTACCCTCGGGGGACAGGGATTACCTACGAGCAGTACTTC